This is a list of T cell receptor beta chains from one sample in a study of T cells after yellow fever vaccination. TCRdb used MiXCR to reprocess the 5' RACE reads, holding one entry per CDR3 protein. The sample holds a few hundred thousand distinct CDR3 sequences, 6.8% seen once. The material sequenced was PBMCs, taken 35 to 50 days after the first yellow fever vaccination. These receptors came from a man aged 18-30 years who received the YFV17D yellow fever vaccine. CDR3s include the opening cysteine and the closing phenylalanine or tryptophan. Clone size is given for some rows only: seen once, a few or many times, or a class if the clone is expanded.

size	J	V	CDR3
-	TRBJ2-1	TRBV20-1	CSARTSGGPNEQFF
many	TRBJ2-5	TRBV27	CASSFGTNKRETQYF
many	TRBJ2-1	TRBV5-1	CASSLGPTNEQFF
-	TRBJ1-5	TRBV7-4	CASSSLDSNQPQHF
few	TRBJ1-1	TRBV15	CATSRNGQGTEAFF
many	TRBJ2-2	TRBV12-3/TRBV12-4	CASSRPKGGITGELFF
many	TRBJ2-3	TRBV4-3	CASSPQRGNTDTQYF
-	TRBJ2-4	TRBV11-2	CASSPRQTLRTLAKNIQYF
-	TRBJ1-2	TRBV6-5	CASSYGAGPDGYTF
-	TRBJ2-2	TRBV20-1	CSAVTSGVLGGELFF
few	TRBJ1-1	TRBV7-8	CASSPGLGQAFF
-	TRBJ2-3	TRBV6-5	CASSYSDELGDTQYF
-	TRBJ1-2	TRBV4-1	CASSLLSGTGINYGYTF
-	TRBJ1-2	TRBV2	CASLFGQGARGYTF
few	TRBJ2-3	TRBV5-4	CASSSPFAGGQALTDTQYF
-	TRBJ1-6	TRBV5-1	CASSLDRVGDSPLHF
many	TRBJ2-5	TRBV7-2	CASSTGLAYETQYF
-	TRBJ1-1	TRBV28	CASTPPAGNTEAFF
few	TRBJ2-2	TRBV7-3	CASSPQGVTGELFF
many	TRBJ2-3	TRBV7-2	CASSPAPSDTQYF
-	TRBJ1-6	TRBV27	CASSLWQSGNSPLHF
few	TRBJ2-2	TRBV4-3	CASSQGLTNTGELFF
-	TRBJ2-5	TRBV7-6	CASSSPSSPETQYF
many	TRBJ2-3	TRBV7-2	CASLGKGDTQYF
many	TRBJ2-2	TRBV6-2/TRBV6-3	CASSYWLGTGELFF
-	TRBJ1-2	TRBV5-6	CASSLDRVFDGYTF
-	TRBJ1-1	TRBV5-1	CASSPRTGLNTEAFF
-	TRBJ1-2	TRBV12-3/TRBV12-4	CASSLGGAGYTF
medium-sized	TRBJ2-5	TRBV7-2	CASSGKGLAGETQYF
many	TRBJ2-3	TRBV2	CASRDRGSADTQYF
few	TRBJ2-7	TRBV25-1	CASSESDSTSYEQYF
-	TRBJ2-1	TRBV4-1	CASSQYIDKFHNEQFF
many	TRBJ1-1	TRBV7-8	CASQGLTEAFF
few	TRBJ1-2	TRBV5-1	CASSLEAGNGAYTF
many	TRBJ2-1	TRBV6-1	CASRPTGDLYNEQFF
-	TRBJ1-2	TRBV6-5	CASSYSLAGFYGYTF
few	TRBJ1-1	TRBV19	CASSIAGQGKAFF
-	TRBJ2-5	TRBV7-2	CASSLRPGQGGTQYF
-	TRBJ1-6	TRBV12-3/TRBV12-4	CASREPGQGYSPLHF
many	TRBJ2-5	TRBV5-6	CASSLATSGGRARETQYF